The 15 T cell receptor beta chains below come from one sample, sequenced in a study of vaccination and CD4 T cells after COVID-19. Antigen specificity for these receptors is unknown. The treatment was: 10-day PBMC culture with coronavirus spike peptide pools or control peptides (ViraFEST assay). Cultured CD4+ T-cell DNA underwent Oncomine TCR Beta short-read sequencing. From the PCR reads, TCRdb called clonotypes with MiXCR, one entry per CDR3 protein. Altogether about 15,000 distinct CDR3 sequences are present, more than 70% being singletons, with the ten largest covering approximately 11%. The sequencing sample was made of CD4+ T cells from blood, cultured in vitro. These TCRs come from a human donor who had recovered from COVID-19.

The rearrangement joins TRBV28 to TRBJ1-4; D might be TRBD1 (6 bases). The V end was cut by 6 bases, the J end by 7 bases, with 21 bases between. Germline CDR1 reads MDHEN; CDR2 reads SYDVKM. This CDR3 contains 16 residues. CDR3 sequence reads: CASRGRGGAKGEKLFF. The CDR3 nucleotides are TGTGCCAGCAGGGGTCGCGGGGGGGCCAAGGGTGAAAAACTGTTTTTT.

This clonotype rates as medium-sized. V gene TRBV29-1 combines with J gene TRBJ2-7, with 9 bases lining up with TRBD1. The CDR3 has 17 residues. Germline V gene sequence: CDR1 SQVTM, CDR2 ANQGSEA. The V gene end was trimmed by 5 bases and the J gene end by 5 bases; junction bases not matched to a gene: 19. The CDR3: CSVSKVAGGQGGNEQYF. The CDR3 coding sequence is TGCAGCGTTTCAAAGGTAGCCGGGGGACAGGGAGGGAACGAGCAGTACTTC.

Here the CDR3 reads CASRSGANTEAFF. CDR3 DNA sequence: TGTGCCAGCAGATCCGGCGCGAACACTGAAGCTTTCTTT. The chain recombines TRBV6-1 with TRBJ1-1, with unresolved D. The germline V gene encodes CDR1 MNHNS and CDR2 SASEGT. Trimming left V 6 bases short and J 1 base short, with 9 bases between. The CDR3 has 13 amino acids.

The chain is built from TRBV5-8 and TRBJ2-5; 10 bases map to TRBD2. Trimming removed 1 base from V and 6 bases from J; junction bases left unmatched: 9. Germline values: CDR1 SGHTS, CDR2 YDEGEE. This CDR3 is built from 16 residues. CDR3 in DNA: TGTGCCAGCAGCTTGTTCTCCGGGACTAGCGCGAAGACCCAGTACTTC. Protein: CASSLFSGTSAKTQYF.

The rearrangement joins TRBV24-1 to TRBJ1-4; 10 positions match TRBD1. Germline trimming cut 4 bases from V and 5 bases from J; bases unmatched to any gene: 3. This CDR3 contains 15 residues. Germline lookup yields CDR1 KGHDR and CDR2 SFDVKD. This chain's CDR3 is CATSDPGQGNEKLFF. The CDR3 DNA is TGTGCCACCAGTGACCCGGGACAGGGGAATGAAAAACTGTTTTTT.

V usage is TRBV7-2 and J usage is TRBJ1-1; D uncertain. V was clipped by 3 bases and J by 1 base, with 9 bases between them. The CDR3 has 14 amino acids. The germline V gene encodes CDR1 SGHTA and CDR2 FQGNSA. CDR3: CASSLLGSNTEAFF. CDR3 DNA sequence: TGTGCCAGCAGCTTGTTGGGATCGAACACTGAAGCTTTCTTT.

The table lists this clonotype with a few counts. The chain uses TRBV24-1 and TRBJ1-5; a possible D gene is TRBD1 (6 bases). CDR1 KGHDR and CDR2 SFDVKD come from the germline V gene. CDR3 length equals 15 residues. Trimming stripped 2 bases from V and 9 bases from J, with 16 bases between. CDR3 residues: CATSDSQGRVGPQHF. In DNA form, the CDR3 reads TGTGCCACCAGTGATTCGCAGGGGAGAGTGGGGCCCCAGCATTTT.

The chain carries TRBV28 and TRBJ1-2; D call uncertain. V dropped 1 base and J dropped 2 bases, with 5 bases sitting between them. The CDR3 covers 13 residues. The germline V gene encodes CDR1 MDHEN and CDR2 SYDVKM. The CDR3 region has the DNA TGTGCCAGCAGTTTATTGGCCAACTATGGCTACACCTTC. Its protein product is CASSLLANYGYTF.

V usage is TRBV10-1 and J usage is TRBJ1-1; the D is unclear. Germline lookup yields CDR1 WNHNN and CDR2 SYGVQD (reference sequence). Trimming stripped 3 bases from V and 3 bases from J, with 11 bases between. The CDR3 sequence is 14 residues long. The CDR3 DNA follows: TGCGCCAGCAGTGAAGGTCTAAGGGACACTGAAGCTTTCTTT. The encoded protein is CASSEGLRDTEAFF.

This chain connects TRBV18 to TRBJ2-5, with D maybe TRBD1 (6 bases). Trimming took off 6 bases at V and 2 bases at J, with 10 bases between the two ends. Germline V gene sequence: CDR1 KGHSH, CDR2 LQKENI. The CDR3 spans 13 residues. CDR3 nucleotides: TGTGCCAGCTCCCCAGGGGTGCAAGAGACCCAGTACTTC. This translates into CASSPGVQETQYF.

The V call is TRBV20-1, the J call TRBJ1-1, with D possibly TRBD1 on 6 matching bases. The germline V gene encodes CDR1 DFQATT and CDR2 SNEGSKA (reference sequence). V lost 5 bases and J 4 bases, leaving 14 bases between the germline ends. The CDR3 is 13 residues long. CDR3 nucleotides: TGCAGTGCTTTGGGGACATTGGGCACTGAAGCTTTCTTT. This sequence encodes CSALGTLGTEAFF.

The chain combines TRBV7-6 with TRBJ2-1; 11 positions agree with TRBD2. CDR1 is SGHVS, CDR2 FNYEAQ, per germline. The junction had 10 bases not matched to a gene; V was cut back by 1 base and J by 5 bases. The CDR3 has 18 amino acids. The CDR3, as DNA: TGTGCCAGCAGCTTAGGTGGGGCACTAGCGGGAGCGAACAATGAGCAGTTCTTC. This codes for CASSLGGALAGANNEQFF.

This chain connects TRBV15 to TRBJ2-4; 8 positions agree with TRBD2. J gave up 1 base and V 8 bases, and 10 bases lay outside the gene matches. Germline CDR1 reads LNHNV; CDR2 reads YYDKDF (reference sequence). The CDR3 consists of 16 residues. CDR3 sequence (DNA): TGTGCCACCGCAGCCGGGAGGGCCGGGGCCAAAAACATTCAGTACTTC. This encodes CATAAGRAGAKNIQYF.

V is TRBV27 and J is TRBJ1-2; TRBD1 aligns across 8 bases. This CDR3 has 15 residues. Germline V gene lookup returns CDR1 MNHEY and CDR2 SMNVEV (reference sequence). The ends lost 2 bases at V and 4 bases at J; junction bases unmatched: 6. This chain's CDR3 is CASSLGQGPFYGYTF. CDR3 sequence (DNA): TGTGCCAGCAGTTTAGGACAGGGACCTTTCTATGGCTACACCTTC.

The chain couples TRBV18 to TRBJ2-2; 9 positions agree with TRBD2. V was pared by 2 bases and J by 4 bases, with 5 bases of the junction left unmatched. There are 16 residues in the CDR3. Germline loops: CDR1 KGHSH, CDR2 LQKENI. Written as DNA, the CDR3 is TGTGCCAGCTCACCAGAACTAGCGGGCGCCACCGGGGAGCTGTTTTTT. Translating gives CASSPELAGATGELFF.